This is a list of T cell receptor beta chains from one sample in a study of patients and donors after allogeneic stem cell transplantation. One entry per CDR3 protein results from TCRdb running MiXCR on the RT-PCR reads. There are about 150,000 distinct CDR3 sequences in the sample; about two fifths occur only once, and 50% lies in the top ten. The specimen was blood, either unsorted or a sorted T cell fraction (not recorded which). These receptors came from a human donor who was either an allogeneic HSCT recipient or a stem cell or donor lymphocyte infusion donor (not recorded which). It is not recorded whose cells these are; they may come from a transplant donor. CDR3s include the opening cysteine and the closing phenylalanine or tryptophan. A D gene is named only where the DNA matches it firmly. Size values are once, few and many counts, or a class for expanded clones, and some rows have none.

d_gene: NA
v_gene: TRBV5-1
j_gene: TRBJ1-1
abundance: few
CDR3aa: CASHSGGQNTEAFF
CDR3nt: TGCGCCAGCCATTCCGGGGGACAGAACACTGAAGCTTTCTTT

d_gene: TRBD1
v_gene: TRBV6-1
j_gene: TRBJ1-5
abundance: few
CDR3aa: CASGPDRGSNQPQHF
CDR3nt: TGTGCCAGCGGGCCAGACAGGGGCAGCAATCAGCCCCAGCATTTT

d_gene: TRBD1
v_gene: TRBV5-6
j_gene: TRBJ2-3
abundance: NA
CDR3aa: CASSYGTGSFTDTQYF
CDR3nt: TGTGCCAGCAGCTACGGGACAGGGAGCTTCACAGATACGCAGTATTTT

d_gene: NA
v_gene: TRBV4-3
j_gene: TRBJ1-2
abundance: many
CDR3aa: CASSQEKGGTHYGYTF
CDR3nt: TGCGCCAGCAGCCAAGAGAAGGGTGGAACACACTATGGCTACACCTTC

d_gene: TRBD1
v_gene: TRBV15
j_gene: TRBJ2-1
abundance: few
CDR3aa: CATSRVGQGRYNEQFF
CDR3nt: TGTGCCACCAGCAGAGTCGGACAGGGAAGGTACAATGAGCAGTTCTTC

d_gene: TRBD1
v_gene: TRBV2
j_gene: TRBJ1-1
abundance: NA
CDR3aa: CASSQDRGTEAFF
CDR3nt: TGTGCCAGCAGTCAGGACAGGGGCACTGAAGCTTTCTTT

d_gene: NA
v_gene: TRBV29-1
j_gene: TRBJ1-1
abundance: NA
CDR3aa: CSVVGEATEAFF
CDR3nt: TGCAGCGTGGTAGGGGAGGCCACTGAAGCTTTCTTT

d_gene: TRBD1
v_gene: TRBV6-5
j_gene: TRBJ1-6
abundance: NA
CDR3aa: CASSYEGTGDGNSPLHF
CDR3nt: TGTGCCAGCAGTTACGAAGGGACAGGGGATGGAAATTCACCCCTCCACTTT

d_gene: NA
v_gene: TRBV5-1
j_gene: TRBJ2-3
abundance: few
CDR3aa: CASSLGTPSTDTQYF
CDR3nt: TGCGCCAGCAGCTTAGGGACTCCAAGCACAGATACGCAGTATTTT

d_gene: TRBD2
v_gene: TRBV9
j_gene: TRBJ2-5
abundance: NA
CDR3aa: CASSFNAGGQETQYF
CDR3nt: TGTGCCAGCAGCTTCAATGCGGGGGGGCAGGAGACCCAGTACTTC

d_gene: NA
v_gene: TRBV2
j_gene: TRBJ2-3
abundance: NA
CDR3aa: CASSQPDTQYF
CDR3nt: TGTGCCAGCAGTCAACCAGATACGCAGTATTTT

d_gene: NA
v_gene: TRBV27
j_gene: TRBJ1-3
abundance: NA
CDR3aa: CASSLIAPGPVSGNTIYF
CDR3nt: TGTGCCAGCAGCCTTATCGCTCCCGGGCCAGTCTCTGGAAACACCATATATTTT

d_gene: NA
v_gene: TRBV27
j_gene: TRBJ1-4
abundance: once
CDR3aa: CASSLRPHNEKLFF
CDR3nt: TGTGCCAGCAGTTTAAGGCCCCATAATGAAAAACTGTTTTTT

d_gene: NA
v_gene: TRBV5-1
j_gene: TRBJ2-3
abundance: few
CDR3aa: CASSYGGTDTQYF
CDR3nt: TGCGCCAGCAGCTACGGGGGCACAGATACGCAGTATTTT

d_gene: NA
v_gene: TRBV12-3/TRBV12-4
j_gene: TRBJ1-6
abundance: few
CDR3aa: CASSLESYNSPLHF
CDR3nt: TGTGCCAGCAGTTTAGAGAGTTATAATTCACCCCTCCACTTT

d_gene: TRBD1
v_gene: TRBV20-1
j_gene: TRBJ1-3
abundance: few
CDR3aa: CSAGPGQGRNTIYF
CDR3nt: TGCAGTGCTGGCCCGGGACAGGGGCGAAACACCATATATTTT

d_gene: TRBD1
v_gene: TRBV7-9
j_gene: TRBJ1-5
abundance: NA
CDR3aa: CASSRFTGGADSNQPQHF
CDR3nt: TGTGCCAGCAGCAGATTCACAGGGGGCGCAGACAGCAATCAGCCCCAGCATTTT

d_gene: NA
v_gene: TRBV12-3/TRBV12-4
j_gene: TRBJ2-7
abundance: NA
CDR3aa: CASSRRGEQYF
CDR3nt: TGTGCCAGCAGCCGCCGGGGCGAGCAGTACTTC

d_gene: NA
v_gene: TRBV5-1
j_gene: TRBJ1-6
abundance: NA
CDR3aa: CASSIDSANNSPLHF
CDR3nt: TGCGCCAGCAGCATTGACAGTGCTAATAATTCACCCCTCCACTTT

d_gene: NA
v_gene: TRBV5-5
j_gene: TRBJ2-5
abundance: NA
CDR3aa: CASSLRTGVATQETQYF
CDR3nt: TGTGCCAGCAGTTTGCGCACGGGGGTCGCCACCCAAGAGACCCAGTACTTC

d_gene: NA
v_gene: TRBV6-2/TRBV6-3
j_gene: TRBJ1-1
abundance: NA
CDR3aa: CASSYRVALNTEAFF
CDR3nt: TGTGCCAGCAGTTACAGGGTGGCCCTGAACACTGAAGCTTTCTTT

d_gene: TRBD1
v_gene: TRBV6-2/TRBV6-3
j_gene: TRBJ1-2
abundance: NA
CDR3aa: CASSFDRGGYTF
CDR3nt: TGTGCCAGCAGTTTCGACAGGGGCGGCTACACCTTC